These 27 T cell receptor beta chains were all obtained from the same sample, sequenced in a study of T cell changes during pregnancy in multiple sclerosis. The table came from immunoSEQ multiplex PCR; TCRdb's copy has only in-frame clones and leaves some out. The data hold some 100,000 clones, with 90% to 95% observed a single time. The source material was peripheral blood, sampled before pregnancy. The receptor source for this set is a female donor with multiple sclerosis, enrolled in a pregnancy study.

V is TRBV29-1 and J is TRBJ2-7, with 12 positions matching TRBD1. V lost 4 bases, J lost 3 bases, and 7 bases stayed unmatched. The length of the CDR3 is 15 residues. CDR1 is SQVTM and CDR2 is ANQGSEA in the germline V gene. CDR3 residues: CSVGKGTGGLYEQYF. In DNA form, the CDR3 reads TGCAGCGTTGGTAAGGGGACAGGGGGCCTCTACGAGCAGTACTTC.

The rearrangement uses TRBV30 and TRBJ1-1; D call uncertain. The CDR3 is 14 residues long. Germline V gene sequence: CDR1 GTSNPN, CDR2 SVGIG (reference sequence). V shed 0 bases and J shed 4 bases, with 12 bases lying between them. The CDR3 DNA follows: TGTGCCTGGAGTGTACCGGGGTTGCCCACTGAAGCTTTCTTT. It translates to CAWSVPGLPTEAFF.

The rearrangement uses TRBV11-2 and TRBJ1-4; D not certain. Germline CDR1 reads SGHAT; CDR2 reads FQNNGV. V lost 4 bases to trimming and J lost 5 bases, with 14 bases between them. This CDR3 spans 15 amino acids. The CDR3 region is CASSSRTEGNEKLFF. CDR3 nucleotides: TGTGCCAGCAGCTCCAGGACGGAGGGAAATGAAAAACTGTTTTTT.

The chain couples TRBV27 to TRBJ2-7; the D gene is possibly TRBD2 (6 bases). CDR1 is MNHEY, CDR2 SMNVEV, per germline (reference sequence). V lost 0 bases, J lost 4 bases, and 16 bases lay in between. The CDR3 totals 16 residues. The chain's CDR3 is CASSLSPGDGGYEQYF. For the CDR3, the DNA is TGTGCCAGCAGTTTATCACCGGGAGACGGGGGTTACGAGCAGTACTTC.

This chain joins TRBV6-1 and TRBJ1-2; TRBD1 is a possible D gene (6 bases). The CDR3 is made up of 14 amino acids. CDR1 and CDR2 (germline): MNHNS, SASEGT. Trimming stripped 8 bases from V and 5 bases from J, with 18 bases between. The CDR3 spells CASRSGGRSYGYTF. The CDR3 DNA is TGTGCCAGCCGTTCGGGGGGCCGCTCTTATGGCTACACCTTC.

Here the CDR3 reads CAWSDPIAGVLVSYEQYF. CDR3 DNA sequence: TGTGCCTGGAGCGACCCCATAGCGGGAGTTTTGGTGTCCTACGAGCAGTACTTC. J is TRBJ2-7 and V is TRBV30; 9 bases map to TRBD2. With V trimmed by 3 bases and J by 1 base, 16 bases remained unmatched. Germline lookup yields CDR1 GTSNPN and CDR2 SVGIG (reference sequence). This CDR3 is built from 18 residues.

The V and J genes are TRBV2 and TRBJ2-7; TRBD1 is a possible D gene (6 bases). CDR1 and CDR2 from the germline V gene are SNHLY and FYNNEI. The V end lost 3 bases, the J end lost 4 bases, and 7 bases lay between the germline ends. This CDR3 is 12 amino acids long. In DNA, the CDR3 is TGTGCCAGCAGTGAGACAGGATACGAGCAGTACTTC. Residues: CASSETGYEQYF.

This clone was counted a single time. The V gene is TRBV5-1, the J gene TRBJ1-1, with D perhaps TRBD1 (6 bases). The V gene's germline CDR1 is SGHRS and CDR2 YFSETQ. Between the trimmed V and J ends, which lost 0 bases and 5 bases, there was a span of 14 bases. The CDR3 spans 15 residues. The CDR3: CASSLDQGRTTEAFF. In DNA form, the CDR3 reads TGCGCCAGCAGCTTGGATCAGGGGAGAACAACTGAAGCTTTCTTT.

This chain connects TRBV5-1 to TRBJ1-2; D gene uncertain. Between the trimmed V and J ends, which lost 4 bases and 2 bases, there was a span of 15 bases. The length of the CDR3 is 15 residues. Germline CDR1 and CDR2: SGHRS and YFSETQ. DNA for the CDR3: TGCGCCAGCAGCCCTGGAACTTTCGGGAACTATGGCTACACCTTC. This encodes CASSPGTFGNYGYTF.

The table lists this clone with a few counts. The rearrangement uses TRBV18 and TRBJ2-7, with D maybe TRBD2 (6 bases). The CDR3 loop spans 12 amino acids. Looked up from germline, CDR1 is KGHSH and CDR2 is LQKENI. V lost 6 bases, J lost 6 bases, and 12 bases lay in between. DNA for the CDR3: TGTGCCAGCTCTCAGGACGGGGGCGAGCAGTACTTC. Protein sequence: CASSQDGGEQYF.

CDR3 sequence: CASRKRATGEAFF. Written as DNA, the CDR3 is TGTGCCAGCCGCAAAAGGGCAACGGGAGAAGCTTTCTTT. This sequence joins TRBV6-5 and TRBJ1-1; no definite D call. The V end lost 8 bases, the J end lost 8 bases, and 18 bases lay between the germline ends. Germline CDR1 and CDR2: MNHEY and SVGAGI. CDR3 length equals 13 residues.

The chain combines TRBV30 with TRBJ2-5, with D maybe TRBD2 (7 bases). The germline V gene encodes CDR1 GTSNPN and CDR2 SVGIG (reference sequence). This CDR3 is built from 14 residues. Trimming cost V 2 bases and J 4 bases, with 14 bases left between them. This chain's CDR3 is CAWSPGGVIETQYF. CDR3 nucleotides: TGTGCCTGGAGTCCGGGGGGCGTCATAGAGACCCAGTACTTC.

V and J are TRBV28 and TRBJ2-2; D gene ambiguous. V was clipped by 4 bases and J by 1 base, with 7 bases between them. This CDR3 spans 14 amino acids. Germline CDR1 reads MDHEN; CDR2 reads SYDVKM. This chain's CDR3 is CASSSERNTGELFF. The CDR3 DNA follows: TGTGCCAGCAGTTCGGAGCGGAACACCGGGGAGCTGTTTTTT.

The CDR3 region has the DNA TGTGCCAGCAGTGAGGGGGGTCGACGGAGCAATCAGCCCCAGCATTTT. Translated: CASSEGGRRSNQPQHF. The chain joins TRBV2 to TRBJ1-5; the D gene is possibly TRBD1 (5 bases). This CDR3 region has 16 residues. The V gene lost 3 bases and the J gene lost 1 base, with 13 bases spanning the gap. Germline CDR1 and CDR2: SNHLY and FYNNEI.

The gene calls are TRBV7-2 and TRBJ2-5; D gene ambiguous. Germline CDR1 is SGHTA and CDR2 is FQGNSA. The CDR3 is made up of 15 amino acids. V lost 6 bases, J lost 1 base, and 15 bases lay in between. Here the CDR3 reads CASRSLTGFQETQYF. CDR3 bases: TGTGCCAGCAGATCGTTAACCGGGTTCCAAGAGACCCAGTACTTC.

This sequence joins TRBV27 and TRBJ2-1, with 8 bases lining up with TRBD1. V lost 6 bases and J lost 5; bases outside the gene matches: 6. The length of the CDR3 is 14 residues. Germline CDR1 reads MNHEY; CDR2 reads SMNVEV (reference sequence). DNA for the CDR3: TGTGCCAGCAGCACCAGGGGGCCAAACAATGAGCAGTTCTTC. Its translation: CASSTRGPNNEQFF.

The chain's CDR3 is CASSRGDLYEQYF. The CDR3, as DNA: TGCGCCAGCTCACGGGGGGATTTGTACGAGCAGTACTTC. The chain recombines TRBV4-1 with TRBJ2-7; 7 positions agree with TRBD2. After removal of 8 bases from V and 4 bases from J, the junction contained 8 bases not matched to a gene. Looked up from germline, CDR1 is MGHRA and CDR2 is YSYEKL. The CDR3 sequence is 13 residues long.

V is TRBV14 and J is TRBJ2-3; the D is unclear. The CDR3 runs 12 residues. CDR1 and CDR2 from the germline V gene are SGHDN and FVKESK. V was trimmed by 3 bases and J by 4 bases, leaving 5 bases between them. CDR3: CASSQGPDTQYF. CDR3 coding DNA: TGTGCCAGCAGCCAGGGCCCAGATACGCAGTATTTT.

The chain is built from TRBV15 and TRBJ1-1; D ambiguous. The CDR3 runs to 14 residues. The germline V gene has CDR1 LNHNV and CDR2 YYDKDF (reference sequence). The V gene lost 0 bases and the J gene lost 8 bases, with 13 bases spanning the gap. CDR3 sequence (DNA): TGTGCCACCAGCAGAGACGCCCTGCAGTCGGAAGCTTTCTTT. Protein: CATSRDALQSEAFF. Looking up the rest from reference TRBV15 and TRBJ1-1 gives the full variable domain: DAMVIQNPRYQVTQFGKPVTLSCSQTLNHNVMYWYQQKSSQAPKLLFHYYDKDFNNEADTPDNFQSRRPNTSFCFLDIRSPGLGDTAMYLCATSRDALQSEAFFGQGTRLTVV.

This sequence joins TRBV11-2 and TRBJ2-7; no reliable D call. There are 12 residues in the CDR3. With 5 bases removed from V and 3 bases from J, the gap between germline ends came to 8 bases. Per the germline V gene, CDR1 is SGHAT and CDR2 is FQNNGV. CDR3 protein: CASSLDFYEQYF. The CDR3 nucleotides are TGTGCCAGCAGCCTCGACTTCTACGAGCAGTACTTC.

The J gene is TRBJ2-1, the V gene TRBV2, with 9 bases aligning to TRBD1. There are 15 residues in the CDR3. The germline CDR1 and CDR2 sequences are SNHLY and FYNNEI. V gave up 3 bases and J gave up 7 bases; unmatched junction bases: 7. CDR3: CASSDQDRGGNEQFF. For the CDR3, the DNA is TGTGCCAGCAGTGACCAGGACAGGGGTGGGAATGAGCAGTTCTTC.

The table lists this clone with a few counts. CDR3 DNA: TGTGCCAGCAGTTTAACGTCAGACAATCAGCCCCAGCATTTT. It translates to CASSLTSDNQPQHF. V is TRBV27 and J is TRBJ1-5; D uncertain. Trimming left V 2 bases short and J 3 bases short, with 8 bases between. CDR1 and CDR2 from the germline V gene are MNHEY and SMNVEV (reference sequence). This CDR3 has 14 amino acids.

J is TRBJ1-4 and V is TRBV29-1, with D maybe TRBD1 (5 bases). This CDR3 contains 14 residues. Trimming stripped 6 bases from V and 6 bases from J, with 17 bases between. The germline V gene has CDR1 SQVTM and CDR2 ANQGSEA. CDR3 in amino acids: CSVGGVGPDEKLFF. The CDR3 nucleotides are TGCAGCGTCGGTGGTGTGGGGCCTGATGAAAAACTGTTTTTT.

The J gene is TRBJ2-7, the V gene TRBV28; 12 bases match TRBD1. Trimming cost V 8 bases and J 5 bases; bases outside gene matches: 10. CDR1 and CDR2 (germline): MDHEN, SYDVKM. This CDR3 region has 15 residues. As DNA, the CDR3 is TGTGCCAGCTTCCCCCGGGACAGGGGGCTGAACGAGCAGTACTTC. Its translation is CASFPRDRGLNEQYF. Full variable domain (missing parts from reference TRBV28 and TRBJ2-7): DVKVTQSSRYLVKRTGEKVFLECVQDMDHENMFWYRQDPGLGLRLIYFSYDVKMKEKGDIPEGYSVSREKKERFSLILESASTNQTSMYLCASFPRDRGLNEQYFGPGTRLTVT.

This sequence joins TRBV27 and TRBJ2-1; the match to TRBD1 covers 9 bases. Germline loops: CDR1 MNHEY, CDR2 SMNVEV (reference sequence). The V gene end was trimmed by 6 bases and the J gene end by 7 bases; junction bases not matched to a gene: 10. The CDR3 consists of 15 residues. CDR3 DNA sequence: TGTGCCAGCAGCAACGACGGGACAGGGTATAATGAGCAGTTCTTC. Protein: CASSNDGTGYNEQFF.

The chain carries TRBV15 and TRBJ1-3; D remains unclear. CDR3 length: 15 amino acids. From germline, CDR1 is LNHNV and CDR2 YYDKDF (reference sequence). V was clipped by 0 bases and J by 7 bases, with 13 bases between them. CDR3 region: CATSRDLLERNTIYF. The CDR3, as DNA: TGTGCCACCAGCAGAGATTTATTAGAGCGGAACACCATATATTTT.

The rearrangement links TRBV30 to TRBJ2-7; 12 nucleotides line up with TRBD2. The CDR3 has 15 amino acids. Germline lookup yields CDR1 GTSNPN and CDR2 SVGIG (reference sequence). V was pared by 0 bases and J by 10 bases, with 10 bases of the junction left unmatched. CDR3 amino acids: CAWSVEASGRAVQYF. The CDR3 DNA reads TGTGCCTGGAGTGTAGAGGCTAGCGGGAGGGCCGTCCAGTACTTC.